This is a list of T cell receptor beta chains from one sample in a study of T cell responses to AZD1222 COVID-19 vaccine. This table comes from immunoSEQ multiplex PCR, and its TCRdb copy is limited to in-frame clones, with some not included. Of about 130,000 clones detected, 88% appear once; the ten largest clones hold approximately 7%. Here the sequenced sample was peripheral blood, taken on day 0 of AZD1222 vaccination. Source of these receptors: an adult in good health. Each CDR3 is given with its conserved first and last residue. A D gene is named only where the DNA matches it firmly. Expanded clones get a size class; other rows say once, few or many, or leave the size out.

CDR3nt: TGCGCCAGCGCCTGGACCAACGGGGAGCTGTTTTTT
CDR3aa: CASAWTNGELFF
d_gene: -
v_gene: TRBV5-1
abundance: -
j_gene: TRBJ2-2

CDR3nt: TGTGCCAGCAGCTTAGCCCAGGGGCTTATGGTTAGCAATCAGCCCCAGCATTTT
CDR3aa: CASSLAQGLMVSNQPQHF
d_gene: -
v_gene: TRBV7-8
abundance: -
j_gene: TRBJ1-5

CDR3nt: TGCGCCAGCGGGGGACAGCCACAAGAGACCCAGTACTTC
CDR3aa: CASGGQPQETQYF
d_gene: TRBD1
v_gene: TRBV5-1
abundance: -
j_gene: TRBJ2-5

CDR3nt: TGTGCCAGCAAGCCATTAAACGGAAATTCACCCCTCCACTTT
CDR3aa: CASKPLNGNSPLHF
d_gene: -
v_gene: TRBV3-1/TRBV3-2
abundance: -
j_gene: TRBJ1-6

CDR3nt: TGTGCCAGCAGCCCCCTTTACGAGCAGTACTTC
CDR3aa: CASSPLYEQYF
d_gene: -
v_gene: TRBV7-8
abundance: -
j_gene: TRBJ2-7

CDR3nt: TGTGCCAGTAGCCCCAACAGGGGATCCTACAATGAGCAGTTCTTC
CDR3aa: CASSPNRGSYNEQFF
d_gene: TRBD1
v_gene: TRBV19
abundance: -
j_gene: TRBJ2-1

CDR3nt: TGTGCCAGCAGTGAGGAGGGTTATAATTCACCCCTCCACTTT
CDR3aa: CASSEEGYNSPLHF
d_gene: -
v_gene: TRBV6-4
abundance: once
j_gene: TRBJ1-6

CDR3nt: TGTGCCAGCAAAATTAGCGTGGGCACAGATACGCAGTATTTT
CDR3aa: CASKISVGTDTQYF
d_gene: -
v_gene: TRBV6-5
abundance: -
j_gene: TRBJ2-3

CDR3nt: TGTGCCAGCCGTGGGGACAACTACGAGCAGTACTTC
CDR3aa: CASRGDNYEQYF
d_gene: -
v_gene: TRBV7-9
abundance: -
j_gene: TRBJ2-7

CDR3nt: TGTGCCAGCAGCCCCTCCAAGCTCTCCTACGAGCAGTACTTC
CDR3aa: CASSPSKLSYEQYF
d_gene: -
v_gene: TRBV7-2
abundance: -
j_gene: TRBJ2-7

CDR3nt: TGCGCCAGCAGCTTTGGAGGAGTCACCGGGGAGCTGTTTTTT
CDR3aa: CASSFGGVTGELFF
d_gene: -
v_gene: TRBV5-1
abundance: -
j_gene: TRBJ2-2

CDR3nt: TGTGCCAGCAGTGGGCGCTGGGGAGACGGGTCAACTAATGAAAAACTGTTTTTT
CDR3aa: CASSGRWGDGSTNEKLFF
d_gene: -
v_gene: TRBV25-1
abundance: -
j_gene: TRBJ1-4

CDR3nt: TGTGCCAGCAGTCCCGGACTAGCCAATGAGCAGTTCTTC
CDR3aa: CASSPGLANEQFF
d_gene: TRBD2
v_gene: TRBV3-1/TRBV3-2
abundance: once
j_gene: TRBJ2-1

CDR3nt: TGTGCCAGCAGTGACGGCAGAGGACTTGGCTACACCTTC
CDR3aa: CASSDGRGLGYTF
d_gene: -
v_gene: TRBV6-1
abundance: -
j_gene: TRBJ1-2

CDR3nt: TGTGCCAGCAGCCAAGCTGGGACAGGGATTTACGAGCAGTACTTC
CDR3aa: CASSQAGTGIYEQYF
d_gene: TRBD1
v_gene: TRBV14
abundance: -
j_gene: TRBJ2-7

CDR3nt: TGTGCCAGTAGTATAGTCGGGACCACCGGGGAGCTGTTTTTT
CDR3aa: CASSIVGTTGELFF
d_gene: -
v_gene: TRBV19
abundance: -
j_gene: TRBJ2-2

CDR3nt: TGTGCCAGCAGTTTTTCAGGGTTCTATGGCTACACCTTC
CDR3aa: CASSFSGFYGYTF
d_gene: -
v_gene: TRBV27
abundance: -
j_gene: TRBJ1-2

CDR3nt: TGTGCCAGTAAGGGTTTTGGACCCGCGGGCAATCAGCCCCAGCATTTT
CDR3aa: CASKGFGPAGNQPQHF
d_gene: -
v_gene: TRBV19
abundance: -
j_gene: TRBJ1-5

CDR3nt: TGCGCCAGCAGTGCTGGACTAGCGGGACAAGAGACCCAGTACTTC
CDR3aa: CASSAGLAGQETQYF
d_gene: TRBD2
v_gene: TRBV10-1
abundance: -
j_gene: TRBJ2-5

CDR3nt: TGTGCCAGCTCACCCACCGGGGGCCACACAGATACGCAGTATTTT
CDR3aa: CASSPTGGHTDTQYF
d_gene: -
v_gene: TRBV18
abundance: -
j_gene: TRBJ2-3

CDR3nt: TGCGCCAGCAGAGAGAATCGGGGCACTGAAGCTTTCTTT
CDR3aa: CASRENRGTEAFF
d_gene: -
v_gene: TRBV10-2
abundance: -
j_gene: TRBJ1-1

CDR3nt: TGTGCCAGCAGTGTCCCCGGACCGGGGGAGCAGTACTTC
CDR3aa: CASSVPGPGEQYF
d_gene: -
v_gene: TRBV25-1
abundance: -
j_gene: TRBJ2-7

CDR3nt: TGTGCTAGTGGATCCTCGGGGTGGGAGACCCAGTACTTC
CDR3aa: CASGSSGWETQYF
d_gene: -
v_gene: TRBV12-5
abundance: -
j_gene: TRBJ2-5

CDR3nt: TGTGCCAGCAGCCCTAAGACAGGCCAAGAGACCCAGTACTTC
CDR3aa: CASSPKTGQETQYF
d_gene: -
v_gene: TRBV5-4
abundance: once
j_gene: TRBJ2-5

CDR3nt: TGTGCCAGCAGTCGGGAGGCCAGGGGAAATGAGCAGTTCTTC
CDR3aa: CASSREARGNEQFF
d_gene: -
v_gene: TRBV6-4
abundance: once
j_gene: TRBJ2-1

CDR3nt: TGTGCCAGCAGTTCAGGACAGTCCTATGGCTACACCTTC
CDR3aa: CASSSGQSYGYTF
d_gene: -
v_gene: TRBV12-3/TRBV12-4
abundance: -
j_gene: TRBJ1-2